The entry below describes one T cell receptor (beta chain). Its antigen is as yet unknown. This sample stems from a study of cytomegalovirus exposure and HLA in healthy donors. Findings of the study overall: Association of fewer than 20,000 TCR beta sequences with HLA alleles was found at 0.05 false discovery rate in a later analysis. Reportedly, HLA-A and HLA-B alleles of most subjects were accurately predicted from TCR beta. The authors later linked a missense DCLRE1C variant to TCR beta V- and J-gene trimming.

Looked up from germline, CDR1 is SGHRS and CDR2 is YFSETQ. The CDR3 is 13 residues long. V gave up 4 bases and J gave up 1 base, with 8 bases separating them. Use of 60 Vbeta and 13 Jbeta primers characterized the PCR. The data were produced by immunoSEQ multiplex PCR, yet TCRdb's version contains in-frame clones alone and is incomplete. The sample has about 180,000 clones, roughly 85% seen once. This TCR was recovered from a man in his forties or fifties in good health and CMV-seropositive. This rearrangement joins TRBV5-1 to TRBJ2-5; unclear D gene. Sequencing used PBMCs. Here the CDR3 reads CASSAQVQETQYF. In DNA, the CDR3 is TGCGCCAGCAGCGCCCAGGTCCAAGAGACCCAGTACTTC.